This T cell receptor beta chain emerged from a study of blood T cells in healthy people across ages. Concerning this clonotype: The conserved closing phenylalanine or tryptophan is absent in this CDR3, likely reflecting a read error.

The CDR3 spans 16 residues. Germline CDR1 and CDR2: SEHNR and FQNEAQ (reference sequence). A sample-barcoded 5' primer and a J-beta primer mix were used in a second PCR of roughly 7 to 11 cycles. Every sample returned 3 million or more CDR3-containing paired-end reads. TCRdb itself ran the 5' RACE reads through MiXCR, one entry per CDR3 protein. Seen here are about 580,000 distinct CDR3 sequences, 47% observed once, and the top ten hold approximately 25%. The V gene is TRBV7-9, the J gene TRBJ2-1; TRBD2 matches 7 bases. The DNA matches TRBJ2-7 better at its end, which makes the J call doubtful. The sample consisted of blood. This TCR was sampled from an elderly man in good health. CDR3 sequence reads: CASSLSGVSSYNEQYL. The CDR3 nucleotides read TGTGCCAGCAGCTTGAGCGGGGTCAGCTCCTACAATGAGCAGTACTTA.